These 6 T cell receptor beta chains originate from one sample sequenced in a study of blood T cell repertoires in COVID-19 (dated by TCRdb to the early 2020s). Preparation of the library involved the immunoSEQ multiplex PCR assay. Not all clones reach the TCRdb copy of this immuneACCESS table, which keeps in-frame sequences only. Checked studies attribute under half of the gap to unresolved V genes and leave the rest unexplained. The sample has around 99,000 clones on record, roughly 90% of them singletons. The ten largest clones add up to under 5.5% of the sample. Sequenced material: peripheral blood. Source of these receptors: a man aged 35 to 55 with active or convalescent COVID-19.

The chain joins TRBV25-1 to TRBJ1-5, with TRBD1 matching over 7 bases. The CDR3 consists of 15 residues. The V segment lost 1 base and the J segment 2 bases; nucleotides outside the gene matches: 2. Looked up from germline, CDR1 is MGHDK and CDR2 is SYGVNS. The CDR3 reads CASSESGTGNQPQHF. In DNA, the CDR3 is TGTGCCAGCAGTGAATCCGGGACAGGCAATCAGCCCCAGCATTTT.

The chain is built from TRBV10-3 and TRBJ2-3; 11 positions agree with TRBD2. The CDR3 sequence is 15 residues long. Losses at the gene ends were 6 bases for V and 8 bases for J; bases not matched to a gene: 10. Per the germline V gene, CDR1 is ENHRY and CDR2 is SYGVKD. CDR3 sequence (DNA): TGTGCCATCAGGTTCACTAGCGGGGGCGCGGGTACGCAGTATTTT. This translates into CAIRFTSGGAGTQYF.

J is TRBJ1-5 and V is TRBV7-3, with D perhaps TRBD1 (5 bases). Germline V gene lookup returns CDR1 SGHTA and CDR2 FQGTGA. V gave up 8 bases and J gave up 4 bases, with 12 bases separating them. The CDR3 is 13 residues long. The CDR3 region is CASSPGGNQPQHF. DNA of the CDR3: TGTGCCAGCTCCCCGGGGGGAAATCAGCCCCAGCATTTT.

J is TRBJ1-2 and V is TRBV5-8; D remains ambiguous. Trimming stripped 0 bases from V and 4 bases from J, with 4 bases between. Germline values: CDR1 SGHTS, CDR2 YDEGEE. The CDR3 is made up of 12 amino acids. The CDR3 loop reads CASSLGLYGYTF. CDR3 DNA sequence: TGTGCCAGCAGCTTGGGACTCTATGGCTACACCTTC.

The chain employs TRBV4-1 and TRBJ2-1, with D possibly being TRBD1 (6 bases). Germline V gene sequence: CDR1 MGHRA, CDR2 YSYEKL. The CDR3 runs 16 residues. With 2 bases removed from V and 5 bases from J, the gap between germline ends came to 16 bases. This CDR3 reads CASSQRDRNYDNEQFF. CDR3 DNA: TGCGCCAGCAGCCAAAGAGACAGGAATTACGACAATGAGCAGTTCTTC.

The V call is TRBV5-1, the J call TRBJ2-1, with 10 bases fitting TRBD2. Trimming removed 5 bases from V and 15 bases from J; junction bases left unmatched: 11. The germline gives CDR1 SGHRS, CDR2 YFSETQ. The CDR3 consists of 13 residues. The CDR3 loop is CASSQNSGRARFF. In DNA, the CDR3 is TGCGCCAGCAGTCAAAACAGCGGGAGGGCTCGGTTCTTC.